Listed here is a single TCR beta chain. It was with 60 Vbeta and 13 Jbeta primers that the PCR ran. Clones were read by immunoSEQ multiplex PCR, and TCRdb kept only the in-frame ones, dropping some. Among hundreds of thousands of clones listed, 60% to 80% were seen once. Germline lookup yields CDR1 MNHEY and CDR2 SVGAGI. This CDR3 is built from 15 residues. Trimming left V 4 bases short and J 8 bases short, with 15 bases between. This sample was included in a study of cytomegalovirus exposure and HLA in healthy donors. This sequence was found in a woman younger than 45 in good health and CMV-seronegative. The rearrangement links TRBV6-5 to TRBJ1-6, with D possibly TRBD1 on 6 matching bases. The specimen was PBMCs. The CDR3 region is CASSWGGASDSPLHF. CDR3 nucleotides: TGTGCCAGCAGTTGGGGGGGGGCGTCGGATTCACCCCTCCACTTT.